This T cell receptor beta chain was captured in a study of T cells after yellow fever vaccination. The CDR3 is 18 amino acids. Trimming cost V 4 bases and J 1 base; bases outside gene matches: 11. Per the germline V gene, CDR1 is SGHVS and CDR2 is FNYEAQ. In TCRdb, the 5' RACE reads were re-called with MiXCR into one record per CDR3 protein. This table holds about 260,000 distinct CDR3 sequences, approximately 12% found once. The sequencing used CD4+ T cells sorted from PBMCs, collected 45 days after the yellow fever booster vaccination. The J gene is TRBJ2-2, the V gene TRBV7-6; 8 bases agree with TRBD1. This sequence was found in a man younger than 40 who received the YFV17D yellow fever vaccine. The CDR3 spells CASSSSISGTGNTGELFF. CDR3 coding DNA: TGTGCCAGCAGCTCCTCAATCTCCGGGACAGGGAACACCGGGGAGCTGTTTTTT.